This T cell receptor beta chain emerged from a study of blood T cells in healthy people across ages. Study findings and constraints: Getting older went along with TCR beta diversity per million T cells dropping roughly linearly. Donor CMV infection status was unknown, possibly confounding age-related changes in expanded clonotypes. More naive CD4+ cells and higher diversity were found in long-lived than in aged donors. Calculation of diversity from one million T cells yielded estimates considered to be underestimates.

Primers used in a second PCR of about 7 to 12 cycles were a sample-barcoded 5' primer and a J-beta primer mix. A single record per CDR3 protein comes from TCRdb applying MiXCR to the 5' RACE reads. This sample has more than 700,000 distinct CDR3 sequences, with roughly 50% found just once. As concerns this clonotype: Its matching antigen is unknown.

Material: blood. This TCR derives from a man older than 75 in good health.

The CDR3, as DNA: TGTGCCATCAGAACAGGGACCGGGGGGCAGCCCCAGCATTTT. As protein: CAIRTGTGGQPQHF. The chain combines TRBV10-3 with TRBJ1-5, with TRBD1 as a possible D gene (6 bases). The germline V gene encodes CDR1 ENHRY and CDR2 SYGVKD. The CDR3 length is 14 residues. Trimming pared 6 bases from V and 7 bases from J, leaving 16 bases between.